The subject of this entry is one TCR beta chain. The target antigen is unknown. V lost 10 bases and J lost 3, with 10 bases in between. Germline V lookup: CDR1 MNHEY, CDR2 SVGAGI. The CDR3 is made up of 12 amino acids. The data derive from a study of identical twins. Study outcomes and limitations: The study found weaker excess twin sharing in beta out-of-frame sequences. Part of the zero-insertion signal could reflect confounding by invariant MAIT and iNKT cells.

A universal primer site was incorporated via template switching, and the cDNA contained unique molecular identifiers. TCRdb itself ran the 5' RACE reads through MiXCR, one entry per CDR3 protein. The sample includes 450,000 to 650,000 distinct CDR3 sequences, nearly 10% seen only once; the top ten take around 3%. These sequences were also reported in another study, on yellow fever vaccine responses in identical twins.

The chain recombines TRBV6-5 with TRBJ2-1, with D perhaps matching TRBD1 (5 bases). The sequencing input was PBMCs. The origin of this receptor is a young woman in good health. The CDR3 coding sequence is TGTGCCACCACAGGAGTCTACAATGAGCAGTTCTTC. This codes for CATTGVYNEQFF.